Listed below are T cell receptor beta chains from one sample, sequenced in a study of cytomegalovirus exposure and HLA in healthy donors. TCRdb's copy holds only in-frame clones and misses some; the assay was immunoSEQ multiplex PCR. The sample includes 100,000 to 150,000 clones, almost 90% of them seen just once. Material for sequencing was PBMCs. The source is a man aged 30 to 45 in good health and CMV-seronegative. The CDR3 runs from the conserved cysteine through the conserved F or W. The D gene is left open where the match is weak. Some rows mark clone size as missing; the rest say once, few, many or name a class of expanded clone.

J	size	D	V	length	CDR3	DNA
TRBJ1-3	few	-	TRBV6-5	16	CASSYLPDRSGNTIYF	TGTGCCAGCAGTTACCTCCCCGACAGGTCTGGAAACACCATATATTTT
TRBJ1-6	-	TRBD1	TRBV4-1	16	CASSQEGTGFSGPLHF	TGCGCCAGCAGCCAAGAGGGGACAGGATTTTCAGGACCCCTCCACTTT
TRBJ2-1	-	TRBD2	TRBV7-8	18	CASRRRTSGRRSDNEQFF	TGTGCCAGCAGACGAAGGACTAGCGGGAGGAGGTCTGATAATGAGCAGTTCTTC
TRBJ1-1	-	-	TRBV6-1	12	CAAQRMNTEAFF	TGTGCCGCCCAGCGGATGAACACTGAAGCTTTCTTT
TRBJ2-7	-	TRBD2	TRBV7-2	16	CASSRIAGGPAYEQYF	TGTGCCAGCAGCCGGATAGCGGGAGGGCCGGCCTACGAGCAGTACTTC
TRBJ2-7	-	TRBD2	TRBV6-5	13	CASSRGRGDEQYF	TGTGCCAGCAGCCGAGGCCGGGGGGACGAGCAGTACTTC
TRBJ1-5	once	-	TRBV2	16	CASSRAGSVGNQPQHF	TGTGCCAGCTCCCGAGCAGGTTCTGTAGGAAATCAGCCCCAGCATTTT
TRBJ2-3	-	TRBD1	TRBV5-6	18	CASLTGTGGNHFTDTQYF	TGTGCCAGCCTCACCGGGACAGGGGGGAACCATTTCACAGATACGCAGTATTTT
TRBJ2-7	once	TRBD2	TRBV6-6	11	CASGTTYEQYF	TGTGCTAGCGGGACAACCTACGAGCAGTACTTC
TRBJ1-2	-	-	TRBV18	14	CASSRLNGESGYTF	TGTGCCAGCTCACGACTTAATGGGGAGAGCGGCTACACCTTC
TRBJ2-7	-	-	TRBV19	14	CASSTQGPPYEQYF	TGTGCCAGTAGTACCCAGGGGCCTCCCTACGAGCAGTACTTC